This TCR beta chain was identified during a study of cytomegalovirus exposure and HLA in healthy donors. This table comes from immunoSEQ multiplex PCR, and its TCRdb copy is limited to in-frame clones, with some not included. This sample has roughly 120,000 clones, with 86% found just once. V was clipped by 0 bases and J by 0 bases, with 13 bases between them. CDR1 is SGHRS, CDR2 YFSETQ, per germline. CDR3 length: 18 residues. The sample consisted of PBMCs. This TCR derives from a man between 18 and 35 years old in good health and CMV-seronegative. The chain uses TRBV5-1 and TRBJ2-6, with D maybe TRBD2 (6 bases). CDR3 nucleotide sequence: TGCGCCAGCAGCTTGGCAGTGGGGGGACGCTCTGGGGCCAACGTCCTGACTTTC. The encoded protein is CASSLAVGGRSGANVLTF.